The next 19 T cell receptor beta chains were all read from a single sample in a study of PD-1 blockade in classical Hodgkin lymphoma. Assay used: immunoSEQ multiplex PCR; TCRdb lists only in-frame clones, some missing. The table shows roughly 20,000 clones, with about 80% occurring only once. Time point defined: cycle 4 day 1 (C4D1), after 6 weeks of nivolumab. In every patient, relapse followed autologous stem cell transplantation, while exposure to brentuximab vedotin differed. The input for sequencing was peripheral blood mononuclear cells (PBMCs), taken before the fourth cycle of nivolumab. The source of these receptors is a human donor with classical Hodgkin lymphoma.

The V and J genes are TRBV7-6 and TRBJ2-5, with TRBD2 identical over 10 bases. The CDR3 is made up of 15 amino acids. The ends lost 5 bases at V and 2 bases at J; junction bases unmatched: 5. Germline lookup yields CDR1 SGHVS and CDR2 FNYEAQ. The chain's CDR3 is CASSPIAGGQETQYF. Written as DNA, the CDR3 is TGTGCCAGCAGCCCTATAGCGGGAGGACAAGAGACCCAGTACTTC.

The chain uses TRBV5-1 and TRBJ2-2; no firm D call. Germline V gene lookup returns CDR1 SGHRS and CDR2 YFSETQ. CDR3 length equals 13 residues. V gave up 6 bases and J gave up 2 bases, with 8 bases separating them. CDR3 sequence: CASTVLNTGELFF. CDR3 DNA: TGCGCCAGCACCGTGCTAAACACCGGGGAGCTGTTTTTT. Full variable domain (rest looked up from reference TRBV5-1 and TRBJ2-2): KAGVTQTPRYLIKTRGQQVTLSCSPISGHRSVSWYQQTPGQGLQFLFEYFSETQRNKGNFPGRFSGRQFSNSRSEMNVSTLELGDSALYLCASTVLNTGELFFGEGSRLTVL.

The V gene is TRBV6-1, the J gene TRBJ1-4; 8 positions agree with TRBD1. V shed 7 bases, J shed 7 bases, and the junction held 8 bases outside the gene matches. CDR1 and CDR2 from the germline V gene are MNHNS and SASEGT. This CDR3 region has 14 residues. Here the CDR3 reads CASTVRGRVEKLFF. The CDR3, as DNA: TGTGCCAGCACCGTCAGGGGGCGCGTTGAAAAACTGTTTTTT.

A single count supports this clone. The chain combines TRBV29-1 with TRBJ2-3; TRBD2 aligns across 11 bases. With V trimmed by 6 bases and J by 2 bases, 4 bases remained unmatched. The germline CDR1 and CDR2 sequences are SQVTM and ANQGSEA. CDR3 length equals 14 residues. The CDR3 loop is CSVELAGVTDTQYF. The CDR3 coding sequence is TGCAGCGTGGAACTAGCGGGAGTCACAGATACGCAGTATTTT.

The chain employs TRBV21-1 and TRBJ2-2; whether TRBD2, the table's D call, matches the DNA was not checked. TRBV21-1 is annotated as a pseudogene. There are 17 residues in the CDR3. The CDR3: CASSASGSPRNTGELFF. CDR3 bases: TGTGCCAGCAGCGCTAGCGGGAGTCCTCGTAACACCGGGGAGCTGTTTTTT.

The genes are TRBV6-5 and TRBJ1-3; D uncertain. Germline CDR1 reads MNHEY; CDR2 reads SVGAGI. Between the trimmed V and J ends, which lost 6 bases and 8 bases, there was a span of 14 bases. The CDR3 extends over 13 amino acids. In DNA, the CDR3 is TGTGCCAGCAGCACTGACTACTTCGACACCATATATTTT. Its protein product is CASSTDYFDTIYF.

The count of this clone is one. The rearrangement links TRBV10-3 to TRBJ1-1; possibly TRBD1 for D (5 bases). The CDR3 runs to 14 residues. V was clipped by 3 bases and J by 7 bases, with 15 bases between them. CDR1 and CDR2 (germline): ENHRY, SYGVKD. The CDR3 DNA reads as TGTGCCATCAGTGACCGGGACCGAGAAGGTGAAGCTTTCTTT. Protein product: CAISDRDREGEAFF.

The J gene is TRBJ2-6, the V gene TRBV2; possible D gene TRBD1, 6 bases. The CDR3 has 15 residues. V was trimmed by 3 bases and J by 0 bases, leaving 6 bases between them. CDR1 and CDR2 (germline): SNHLY, FYNNEI. The CDR3: CASSDRGSGANVLTF. In DNA, the CDR3 is TGTGCCAGCAGTGACAGGGGCTCTGGGGCCAACGTCCTGACTTTC.

V and J are TRBV18 and TRBJ2-7, with D possibly TRBD1 on 5 matching bases. Trimming pared 6 bases from V and 3 bases from J, leaving 15 bases between. The germline gives CDR1 KGHSH, CDR2 LQKENI. This CDR3 comprises 14 residues. CDR3 protein: CASSLNTGFYEQYF. The CDR3, as DNA: TGTGCCAGCTCCCTCAACACAGGCTTCTACGAGCAGTACTTC.

V is TRBV2 and J is TRBJ2-7; a possible D gene is TRBD2 (6 bases). The germline gives CDR1 SNHLY, CDR2 FYNNEI. V was shortened by 4 bases and J by 0 bases, with 10 bases between the two germline ends. The length of the CDR3 is 14 residues. CDR3 DNA sequence: TGTGCCAGCAGTGGGGAGACTAGCTCCTACGAGCAGTACTTC. It translates to CASSGETSSYEQYF.

The chain joins TRBV7-8 to TRBJ2-1; D perhaps matches TRBD2 (5 bases). There are 16 residues in the CDR3. The V and J ends lost 5 bases and 0 bases respectively, with 14 bases between them. The germline gives CDR1 SGHVS, CDR2 FQNEAQ. The CDR3 nucleotides read TGTGCCAGCAGCCTAAGGAGCGGACTCTCCTACAATGAGCAGTTCTTC. Its translation: CASSLRSGLSYNEQFF.

The rearrangement uses TRBV21-1 and TRBJ2-1; the table's D call of TRBD2 was not tested on the DNA. TRBV21-1 is a documented pseudogene. The CDR3 is 18 residues long. Here the CDR3 DNA reads TGTGCCAGCAGCAAAGAGGTTAGCGCGTCACCGGTATACAATGAGCAGTTCTTC. Protein product: CASSKEVSASPVYNEQFF.

The chain employs TRBV7-9 and TRBJ2-7; tentatively, D is TRBD1 or TRBD2 (5 bases each). The V end lost 5 bases, the J end lost 3 bases, and 11 bases lay between the germline ends. The germline V gene encodes CDR1 SEHNR and CDR2 FQNEAQ (reference sequence). This CDR3 comprises 13 residues. CDR3 amino acids: CASSPGTYYEQYF. The CDR3 region has the DNA TGTGCCAGCAGCCCCGGGACCTACTACGAGCAGTACTTC. Full variable domain (missing parts from reference TRBV7-9 and TRBJ2-7): DTGVSQNPRHKITKRGQNVTFRCDPISEHNRLYWYRQTLGQGPEFLTYFQNEAQLEKSRLLSDRFSAERPKGSFSTLEIQRTEQGDSAMYLCASSPGTYYEQYFGPGTRLTVT.

The chain is built from TRBV11-1 and TRBJ2-7; a possible D gene is TRBD1 (6 bases). Trimming took off 4 bases at V and 7 bases at J, with 14 bases between the two ends. The CDR3 is 13 residues long. Germline V lookup: CDR1 SGHAT, CDR2 FQDESV (reference sequence). For the CDR3, the DNA is TGTGCCAGCAGCTCTAAACAGGGATGGGAGCAGTACTTC. Protein sequence: CASSSKQGWEQYF.

V usage is TRBV7-9 and J usage is TRBJ2-2; D unclear. V lost 5 bases, J lost 1 base, and 11 bases lay in between. Germline V CDR1 and CDR2: SEHNR, FQNEAQ (reference sequence). This CDR3 is built from 15 residues. The CDR3 loop reads CASSRGRKNTGELFF. As DNA, the CDR3 is TGTGCCAGCAGCAGAGGCCGCAAGAACACCGGGGAGCTGTTTTTT.

The chain couples TRBV4-2 to TRBJ2-6; 9 bases line up with TRBD1. Germline V gene data show CDR1 as LGHNA and CDR2 as YNFKEQ. V was pared by 2 bases and J by 0 bases, with 5 bases of the junction left unmatched. The CDR3 covers 18 residues. The chain's CDR3 is CASSQTGTGSSGANVLTF. DNA for the CDR3: TGTGCCAGCAGCCAAACCGGGACAGGGAGCTCTGGGGCCAACGTCCTGACTTTC.

This chain uses TRBV30 with TRBJ2-3; 7 bases fit TRBD2. V gave up 4 bases and J gave up 10 bases; unmatched junction bases: 8. Germline V gene data show CDR1 as GTSNPN and CDR2 as SVGIG (reference sequence). The CDR3 has 12 residues. The CDR3 is CAWTWEGTAQYF. CDR3 bases: TGTGCCTGGACATGGGAGGGTACCGCGCAGTATTTT.

This sequence joins TRBV29-1 and TRBJ2-7, with D unclear. Germline V gene sequence: CDR1 SQVTM, CDR2 ANQGSEA. V was shortened by 4 bases and J by 2 bases, with 9 bases between the two germline ends. The length of the CDR3 is 12 residues. The CDR3 here is CSVGGSTYEQYF. CDR3 sequence (DNA): TGCAGCGTTGGTGGCAGTACCTACGAGCAGTACTTC.

The gene calls are TRBV28 and TRBJ2-1; 7 nucleotides match TRBD2. CDR3 length equals 17 residues. CDR1 and CDR2 from the germline V gene are MDHEN and SYDVKM. With V trimmed by 10 bases and J by 2 bases, 17 bases remained unmatched. The CDR3 here is CATADPGRETPYNEQFF. The CDR3 bases are TGTGCCACCGCAGATCCAGGGAGGGAAACCCCCTACAATGAGCAGTTCTTC.